These T cell receptor beta chains were read from a single sample in a study of T-cell reconstitution after alpha-beta-depleted transplantation in children. TCRdb called the PCR reads again in MiXCR, with one record for every CDR3 protein. This sample has roughly 100,000 distinct CDR3 sequences, with 6% found just once. Source: PBMCs, mostly from graft donor cells, taken 60 days after TCRalphabeta/CD19-depleted stem cell transplant. Receptor source: a female patient younger than 10 who had a stem cell transplant for Fanconi anemia, so the T cells may come from the graft donor. Both conserved end residues are part of each CDR3. The D gene is left open where the match is weak. Rows may omit the clone size; those that give it use once, few, many or a size class.

clone_size,d_call,j_call,v_call,cdr3_nt,cdr3_aa
many,NA,TRBJ2-4,TRBV12-3/TRBV12-4,TGTGCCAGCAGCACTAGACAGGAAGGTGGCGGGGCCAAAAACATTCAGTACTTC,CASSTRQEGGGAKNIQYF
few,TRBD2,TRBJ2-7,TRBV18,TGTGCCAGCTCACCACCCAGAGCGGGACGGGGCACAGTCCTTCCCTACGAGCAGTACTTC,CASSPPRAGRGTVLPYEQYF
few,TRBD1,TRBJ2-3,TRBV28,TGTGCCAGCATGGTCTTTGGACAGGGGGCCGATACGCAGTATTTT,CASMVFGQGADTQYF
NA,TRBD2,TRBJ2-1,TRBV7-6,TGTGCCAGCAGCTCCGGAACTAGCGGGACTTTCTACAATGAGCAGTTCTTC,CASSSGTSGTFYNEQFF
many,NA,TRBJ2-1,TRBV4-1,TGCGCCAGCAGCCAAGTACTGGGGAAGCAGTTCTTC,CASSQVLGKQFF
NA,TRBD2,TRBJ2-5,TRBV28,TGTGCCAGCAGTTTCGGCGGGACTAGCGCCTTGTACTTC,CASSFGGTSALYF
few,TRBD2,TRBJ2-1,TRBV18,TGTGCCAGCTCACTTCAGACTAGCGGTGAGCAGTTCTTC,CASSLQTSGEQFF
NA,TRBD1,TRBJ2-7,TRBV15,TGTGCCACCAGCAGAGATCGGTTTGTCAGGGGGACCGACGAGCAGTACTTC,CATSRDRFVRGTDEQYF
few,NA,TRBJ2-1,TRBV7-6,TGTGCCAGCAGCCCTCAACTCTCCTACAATGAGCAGTTCTTC,CASSPQLSYNEQFF
many,NA,TRBJ2-1,TRBV5-1,TGCGCCAGCAGCCCGGGCCCTTCCTACAATGAGCAGTTCTTC,CASSPGPSYNEQFF
many,TRBD2,TRBJ2-5,TRBV7-9,TGTGCCAGCAGCTTGCTAGCGGGAGTCGAGACCCAGTACTTC,CASSLLAGVETQYF